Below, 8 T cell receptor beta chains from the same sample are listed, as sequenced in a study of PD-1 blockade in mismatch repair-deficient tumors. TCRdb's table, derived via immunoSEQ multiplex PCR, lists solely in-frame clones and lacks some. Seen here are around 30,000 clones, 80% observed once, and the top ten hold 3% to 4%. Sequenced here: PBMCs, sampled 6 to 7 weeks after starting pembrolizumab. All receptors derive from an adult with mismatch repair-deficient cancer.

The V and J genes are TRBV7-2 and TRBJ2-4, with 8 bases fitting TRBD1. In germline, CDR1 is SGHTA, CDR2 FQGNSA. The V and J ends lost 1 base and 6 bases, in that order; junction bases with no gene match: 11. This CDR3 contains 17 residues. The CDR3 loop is CASSLGHSGTGLNIQYF. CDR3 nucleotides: TGTGCCAGCAGCTTAGGGCACTCGGGGACAGGACTAAACATTCAGTACTTC.

The CDR3 coding sequence is TGTGCCAGCAGTGAAAGAGGGTACGAGCAGTACTTC. Translating it yields CASSERGYEQYF. J is TRBJ2-7 and V is TRBV2; D might be TRBD2 (5 bases). CDR3 length: 12 residues. Trimming took 2 bases from V and 4 from J, leaving 6 bases between them. The V gene's germline CDR1 is SNHLY and CDR2 FYNNEI.

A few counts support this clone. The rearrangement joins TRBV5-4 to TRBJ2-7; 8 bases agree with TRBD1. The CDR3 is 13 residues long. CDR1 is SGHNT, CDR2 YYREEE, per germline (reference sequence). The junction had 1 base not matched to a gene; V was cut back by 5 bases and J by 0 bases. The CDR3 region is CASRDRDSYEQYF. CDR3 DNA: TGTGCCAGCAGGGACAGGGACTCCTACGAGCAGTACTTC.

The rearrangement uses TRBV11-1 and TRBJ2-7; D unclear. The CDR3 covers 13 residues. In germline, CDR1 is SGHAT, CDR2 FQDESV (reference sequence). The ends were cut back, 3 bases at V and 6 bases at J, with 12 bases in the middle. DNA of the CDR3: TGTGCCAGCAGCTTGTCCCCCCCGGGCGAGCAGTACTTC. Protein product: CASSLSPPGEQYF.

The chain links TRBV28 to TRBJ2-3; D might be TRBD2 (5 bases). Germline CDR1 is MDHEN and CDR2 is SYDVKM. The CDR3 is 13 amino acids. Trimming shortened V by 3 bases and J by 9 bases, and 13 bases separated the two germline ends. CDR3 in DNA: TGTGCCAGCAGTTTCTCGGGATCCCCCACGCAGTATTTT. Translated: CASSFSGSPTQYF. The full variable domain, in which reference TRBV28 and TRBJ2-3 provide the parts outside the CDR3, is DVKVTQSSRYLVKRTGEKVFLECVQDMDHENMFWYRQDPGLGLRLIYFSYDVKMKEKGDIPEGYSVSREKKERFSLILESASTNQTSMYLCASSFSGSPTQYFGPGTRLTVL.

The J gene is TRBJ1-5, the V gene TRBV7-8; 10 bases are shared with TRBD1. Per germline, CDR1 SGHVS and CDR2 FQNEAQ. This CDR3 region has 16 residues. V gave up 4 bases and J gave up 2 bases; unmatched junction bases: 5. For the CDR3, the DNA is TGTGCCAGCAGCTCTATGACAGGGGGCGGCAATCAGCCCCAGCATTTT. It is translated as CASSSMTGGGNQPQHF.

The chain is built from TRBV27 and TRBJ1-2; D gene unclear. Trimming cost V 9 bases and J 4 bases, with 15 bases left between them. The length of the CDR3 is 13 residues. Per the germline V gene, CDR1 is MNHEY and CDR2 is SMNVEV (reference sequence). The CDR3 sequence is CARSLGNIYGYTF. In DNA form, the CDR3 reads TGTGCCAGGTCATTGGGCAATATCTATGGCTACACCTTC.

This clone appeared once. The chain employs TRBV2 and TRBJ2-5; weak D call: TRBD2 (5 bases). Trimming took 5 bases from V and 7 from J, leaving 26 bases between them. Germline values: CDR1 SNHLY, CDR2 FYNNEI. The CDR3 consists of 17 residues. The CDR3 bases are TGTGCCAGCAGTATACCACTAGTTACGAGTAGTCTTGGGACCCAGTACTTC. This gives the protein CASSIPLVTSSLGTQYF.